What follows are 22 T cell receptor beta chains derived from one specimen sequenced in a study of T cells after posttransplantation cyclophosphamide. Cyclophosphamide on days +3 and +4 followed busulfan-fludarabine conditioning and a marrow graft. TCRdb keeps only in-frame clones here, not all; method: immunoSEQ multiplex PCR. Listed for the sample are around 13,000 clones, none seen a single time. Sample: PBMCs, taken after allogeneic stem cell transplant with posttransplant cyclophosphamide. Receptors originate from a female patient in her forties or fifties who received an allogeneic stem cell transplant from an unrelated donor, was CMV-positive, and had acute GVHD only. Part of the T cells may come from the graft donor.

This clone was seen repeatedly, ten times or more. The CDR3 DNA sequence: TGCGCCAGCAGCCAAAGAGCGGGAGGTCTCCCCGAGCAGTACTTC. Its protein product is CASSQRAGGLPEQYF. The chain uses TRBV4-1 and TRBJ2-7; 9 nucleotides line up with TRBD2. This CDR3 region has 15 residues. Germline V gene lookup returns CDR1 MGHRA and CDR2 YSYEKL. J gave up 6 bases and V 2 bases, and 8 bases lay outside the gene matches.

This clone has at least ten counts. The gene calls are TRBV29-1 and TRBJ2-5, with D hard to call. The ends were cut back, 1 base at V and 2 bases at J, with 14 bases in the middle. Germline values: CDR1 SQVTM, CDR2 ANQGSEA. CDR3 length: 15 amino acids. The CDR3 DNA reads as TGCAGCGTTGAAGGGGCCGACGGATCTCAAGAGACCCAGTACTTC. Translating gives CSVEGADGSQETQYF.

This clone was counted ten times or more. The chain has TRBV6-6 and TRBJ2-5; 7 bases match TRBD1. There are 13 residues in the CDR3. Germline CDR1 and CDR2: MNHNY and SVGAGI (reference sequence). V shed 5 bases and J 5 bases; nucleotides not matched to a gene: 5. The CDR3 DNA is TGTGCCAGCAGTCTAACAGGGGTGGAGACCCAGTACTTC. Encoded protein: CASSLTGVETQYF.

The chain has TRBV7-2 and TRBJ2-5; D is perhaps TRBD1 (6 bases). The CDR3 spans 15 residues. Germline values: CDR1 SGHTA, CDR2 FQGNSA. V was pared by 6 bases and J by 5 bases, with 19 bases between. CDR3 loop: CASRTAGSRGETQYF. The CDR3 DNA is TGTGCCAGCAGAACCGCAGGGTCGAGGGGGGAGACCCAGTACTTC.

This chain joins TRBV7-3 and TRBJ2-3, with 7 bases that match TRBD1. V lost 4 bases and J lost 1; bases outside the gene matches: 11. Germline V gene data show CDR1 as SGHTA and CDR2 as FQGTGA. The CDR3 totals 17 residues. CDR3: CASSSSRGGGGTDTQYF. The CDR3 DNA sequence: TGTGCCAGCAGCTCGTCTCGAGGGGGCGGCGGCACAGATACGCAGTATTTT.

This clone has only a few counts. The chain joins TRBV7-9 to TRBJ2-5, with 13 positions matching TRBD2. The DNA end lines up better with TRBJ2-7; the J call may be wrong. The germline V gene encodes CDR1 SEHNR and CDR2 FQNEAQ (reference sequence). This CDR3 contains 15 residues. The CDR3 DNA reads as TGTGCCAGCAGCTTAACATGGACTAGCGGGAGCGAGCAGTACTTC. Translated, it gives CASSLTWTSGSEQYF.

This clone has just a few counts. The CDR3 spells CATLPSGLGSRYEQYV. As DNA, the CDR3 is TGTGCCACCCTACCCTCGGGACTAGGGTCGCGGTACGAGCAGTACGTC. This chain connects TRBV28 to TRBJ2-7; TRBD2 matches 8 bases. There are 16 residues in the CDR3. After removal of 10 bases from V and 4 bases from J, the junction contained 18 bases not matched to a gene. CDR1 is MDHEN and CDR2 is SYDVKM in the germline V gene.

This clone has at least ten counts. At one end the junction does not follow the germline gene, possibly because of a read error. V gene TRBV19 combines with J gene TRBJ2-1; 8 bases are shared with TRBD1. CDR1 and CDR2 from the germline V gene are LNHDA and SQIVND (reference sequence). The CDR3 contains 15 residues. CDR3 region: CASSVDRGPYNEQFF. DNA of the CDR3: TGTGCCAGTAGTGTAGACAGGGGCCCCTACAATGAGCAGTTCTTC.

This clone has ten or more counts. The rearrangement links TRBV7-6 to TRBJ2-5; perhaps TRBD2 as D (5 bases). Trimming removed 5 bases at V and 7 bases at J, with 17 bases between. This CDR3 contains 14 residues. CDR1 and CDR2 from the germline V gene are SGHVS and FNYEAQ. The CDR3 loop is CASSPRLGRGTQYF. CDR3 nucleotides: TGTGCCAGCAGCCCCCGGCTCGGACGGGGGACCCAGTACTTC.

In this sample, this clone turned up many times. The rearrangement joins TRBV6-4 to TRBJ2-6, with no clear D. Trimming cost V 4 bases and J 0 bases, with 7 bases left between them. CDR3 length: 15 amino acids. CDR1 is MRHNA, CDR2 SNTAGT, per germline. CDR3 protein: CASSASFSGANVLTF. The CDR3, as DNA: TGTGCCAGCAGTGCCAGTTTCTCTGGGGCCAACGTCCTGACTTTC.

There are many counts of this clone. V usage is TRBV28 and J usage is TRBJ1-2, with TRBD1 identical over 8 bases. The CDR3 totals 13 residues. From germline, CDR1 is MDHEN and CDR2 SYDVKM. V lost 5 bases, J lost 8 bases, and 7 bases stayed unmatched. DNA of the CDR3: TGTGCCAGCAGTCCGCGGACAGGGTTCGGCTACACCTTC. This encodes CASSPRTGFGYTF.

This clone was seen ten or more times. The chain links TRBV29-1 to TRBJ2-3; 8 bases are a match to TRBD1. CDR1 is SQVTM and CDR2 is ANQGSEA in the germline V gene. Germline trimming cut 7 bases from V and 2 bases from J; bases unmatched to any gene: 11. This CDR3 contains 15 residues. CDR3 DNA: TGCAGCGCTGTCGGACAGGGAGTGTCCACAGATACGCAGTATTTT. Translated, it gives CSAVGQGVSTDTQYF.

This clone was counted many times. The CDR3 protein is CASSLWAGAYNSPLHF. In DNA form, the CDR3 reads TGTGCCAGCAGTTTATGGGCAGGGGCCTATAATTCACCCCTCCACTTT. The chain has TRBV27 and TRBJ1-6; a possible D gene is TRBD1 (6 bases). The V gene's germline CDR1 is MNHEY and CDR2 SMNVEV (reference sequence). CDR3 length equals 16 residues. The V and J ends lost 1 base and 2 bases respectively, with 9 bases between them.

The sample holds many counts of this clone. The rearrangement joins TRBV29-1 to TRBJ2-1; 11 nucleotides align to TRBD2. The length of the CDR3 is 14 residues. Germline loops: CDR1 SQVTM, CDR2 ANQGSEA. V trimming: 2 bases; J trimming: 8 bases; junction bases outside the gene matches: 5. The CDR3 reads CSVEFSGRGYEQFF. The CDR3 DNA reads TGCAGCGTTGAATTTAGCGGGAGGGGCTATGAGCAGTTCTTC.

This clone has a count of ten or more. The chain combines TRBV10-2 with TRBJ2-7; 11 bases are a match to TRBD2. The CDR3 is 13 residues long. The germline gives CDR1 WSHSY, CDR2 SAAADI. The junction had 5 bases not matched to a gene; V was cut back by 6 bases and J by 7 bases. CDR3 sequence: CASRTSGEGEQYF. The CDR3 bases are TGCGCCAGCAGGACTAGCGGGGAGGGTGAGCAGTACTTC.

This clone has at least ten counts. The chain employs TRBV9 and TRBJ2-3, with 7 nucleotides matching TRBD2. The trim removed 1 base at V and 2 bases at J, leaving 7 bases unmatched. The CDR3 spans 16 residues. The germline gives CDR1 SGDLS, CDR2 YYNGEE. The CDR3 here is CASSVRLAGDTDTQYF. CDR3 nucleotide sequence: TGTGCCAGCAGCGTAAGACTAGCCGGTGACACAGATACGCAGTATTTT.

This clone was seen many times. The chain uses TRBV4-1 and TRBJ2-7; TRBD1 matches at 8 bases. Germline V lookup: CDR1 MGHRA, CDR2 YSYEKL. The CDR3 length is 16 residues. V was clipped by 1 base and J by 0 bases; unmatched bases: 5. The CDR3 reads CASSQARDRSSYEQYV. For the CDR3, the DNA is TGCGCCAGCAGCCAAGCTCGGGACAGGAGCTCCTACGAGCAGTACGTC.

This clone was found many times. The V call is TRBV5-1, the J call TRBJ2-3, with D maybe TRBD2 (5 bases). There are 14 residues in the CDR3. The germline gives CDR1 SGHRS, CDR2 YFSETQ. V shed 1 base and J shed 0 bases, with 6 bases lying between them. The CDR3 loop reads CASSLWTSTDTQYF. CDR3 bases: TGCGCCAGCAGCTTGTGGACTAGCACAGATACGCAGTATTTT.

Only a few counts were recorded for this clone. The chain is built from TRBV6-6 and TRBJ2-2; tentative D call: TRBD2 (5 bases). CDR1 MNHNY and CDR2 SVGAGI come from the germline V gene (reference sequence). This CDR3 is 14 amino acids long. The germline V and J ends were trimmed by 3 bases and 4 bases, with 9 bases remaining between them. CDR3: CASSYSEGTGELFF. The CDR3 DNA reads TGTGCCAGCAGTTATAGTGAGGGCACCGGGGAGCTGTTTTTT.

This clone was seen a handful of times. This rearrangement joins TRBV7-6 to TRBJ2-7; 11 nucleotides match TRBD2. This CDR3 spans 17 amino acids. Looked up from germline, CDR1 is SGHVS and CDR2 is FNYEAQ. V dropped 4 bases and J dropped 0; count of bases not matched to a gene: 8. CDR3 amino acids: CASSSFTTSGSSYEQYF. In DNA form, the CDR3 reads TGTGCCAGCAGCTCATTCACCACTAGCGGGAGCTCCTACGAGCAGTACTTC.

This clone came up many times. The V gene is TRBV19, the J gene TRBJ1-1, with a weak D call TRBD1 (5 bases). The V end was cut by 5 bases, the J end by 3 bases, with 10 bases between. The germline V gene encodes CDR1 LNHDA and CDR2 SQIVND (reference sequence). This CDR3 is built from 13 residues. CDR3 region: CASSLARDTEAFF. The CDR3 DNA reads as TGTGCCAGTAGTCTCGCCAGGGACACTGAAGCTTTCTTT.

This clone was seen a handful of times. The rearrangement uses TRBV6-5 and TRBJ2-2, with D possibly being TRBD2 (5 bases). Between the trimmed V and J ends, which lost 4 bases and 6 bases, there was a span of 18 bases. The CDR3 runs to 16 residues. Germline V CDR1 and CDR2: MNHEY, SVGAGI. The CDR3 is CASSFGELVLAGELFF. The CDR3 region has the DNA TGTGCCAGCAGTTTTGGGGAGCTAGTTTTGGCCGGGGAGCTGTTTTTT.